The clone carrying this T cell receptor beta chain has ten or more counts. Antigen specificity is unknown. CDR3 length equals 14 residues. The V gene's germline CDR1 is KGHSH and CDR2 LQKENI. V shed 3 bases and J shed 8 bases, with 11 bases lying between them. This record comes from a study of T cells after posttransplantation cyclophosphamide. Study results and caveats: TRB overlap between skin or GI tissue T cells and blood was limited. Recipient CMV seropositivity and CMV reactivation strongly tracked TRB clonality. Later post-transplant blood repertoires were often dominated by donor CD8+ memory clones.

Only in-frame clones appear in the TCRdb table, and some are missing; sequencing was by immunoSEQ multiplex PCR. This repertoire lists fewer than 40,000 clones without singletons; more than 4.5% sits in the top ten. The receptor comes from a woman aged 25-40 years in good health and a related stem cell transplant donor. The rearrangement links TRBV18 to TRBJ1-6; no firm D call. The specimen sequenced was PBMCs. CDR3 amino acids: CASSPSSGDSPLHF. CDR3 bases: TGTGCCAGCTCACCTAGTTCCGGGGATTCACCCCTCCACTTT.